This T cell receptor beta chain was sequenced for a study of technical replicates of blood from a few donors (dated by TCRdb to 2016 to 2017). Library preparation was by the immunoSEQ multiplex PCR assay. Entries here come from immuneACCESS through TCRdb and include only in-frame sequences with V and J called. Some clones fail to appear in such tables; in the studies checked, an unresolved V gene covers under half of the shortfall, and the cause of the remainder is unknown. The sample table holds tens of thousands of clones, of which 96% were seen once. Clones ranked in the top ten supply roughly 0.34% of the sample. The germline ends are 16 bases apart after V is trimmed by 0 bases and J by 5 bases. The germline V gene (reference sequence) specifies GTSNPN as CDR1 and SVGIG as CDR2. Its CDR3 holds 15 amino acids, cysteine through phenylalanine. Solely the CDR3 DNA is kept, with 45 bases framed from the first base.

As regards this clone: Its antigen has not been determined. Nothing much larger sits one base from this clone, and base qualities are not available.

This clonotype originated in a human donor in good health. This chain is built from TRBV30 and TRBJ2-5; the D gene is perhaps TRBD2, from 6 matching bases. Input material: T cells isolated from PBMCs. The encoded CDR3 is CAWSVSAGRWETQYF. The DNA sequence reads TGTGCCTGGAGTGTCTCGGCGGGAAGGTGGGAGACCCAGTACTTC.